What follows are 10 T cell receptor beta chains derived from one specimen sequenced in a study of identical twins. Each CDR3 protein is one row after TCRdb ran MiXCR on the 5' RACE reads. The sample has 600,000 to 800,000 distinct CDR3 sequences, around 21% seen once. These same records also appear under a second study, on T cells expressing NK-cell markers.

The source material was PBMCs. These receptor sequences come from a woman between 18 and 29 years old in good health.

The chain carries TRBV10-3 and TRBJ2-1; D may match TRBD1 or TRBD2 (5 bases each). The CDR3 is made up of 15 amino acids. CDR1 and CDR2 from the germline V gene are ENHRY and SYGVKD. Between the trimmed V and J ends, which lost 10 bases and 4 bases, there was a span of 20 bases. As DNA, the CDR3 is TGTGCCACTTCTTTCCGGGACGGGGATTACAATGAGCAGTTCTTC. This codes for CATSFRDGDYNEQFF.

Only a few counts were recorded for this clonotype. The chain is built from TRBV20-1 and TRBJ1-3; D remains unclear. The germline CDR1 and CDR2 sequences are DFQATT and SNEGSKA (reference sequence). CDR3 length: 14 residues. Trimming cost V 5 bases and J 1 base, with 12 bases left between them. This CDR3 is CSARPGSSGNTIYF. CDR3 bases: TGCAGTGCTCGTCCGGGTTCTTCTGGAAACACCATATATTTT.

This clonotype was counted only a few times. The chain joins TRBV6-5 to TRBJ1-6, with D unresolved. CDR1 is MNHEY, CDR2 SVGAGI, per germline. The V gene lost 4 bases and the J gene lost 5 bases, with 6 bases spanning the gap. The length of the CDR3 is 13 residues. CDR3 bases: TGTGCCAGCAGTTCGATTGATAATTCACCCCTCCACTTT. Protein: CASSSIDNSPLHF.

The chain couples TRBV20-1 to TRBJ2-7, with 7 bases lining up with TRBD2. Trimming at V came to 1 base and at J to 0 bases, leaving 6 bases not matched to a gene. Germline V gives CDR1 DFQATT, CDR2 SNEGSKA (reference sequence). CDR3 size: 15 residues. CDR3 nucleotide sequence: TGCAGTGCTAGAGCGGGTCTAGCGGACTCCTACGAGCAGTACTTC. As protein: CSARAGLADSYEQYF.

In DNA form, the CDR3 reads TGCGCCAGCAGCTTGGGCACAGCTATCAACACTGAAGCTTTCTTT. This encodes CASSLGTAINTEAFF. The chain recombines TRBV5-1 with TRBJ1-1; no firm D call. The CDR3 has 15 residues. Germline lookup yields CDR1 SGHRS and CDR2 YFSETQ. V was trimmed by 0 bases and J by 2 bases, leaving 11 bases between them.

The chain uses TRBV15 and TRBJ2-1, with a tentative D call TRBD2 (6 bases). This CDR3 has 17 residues. The germline V gene encodes CDR1 LNHNV and CDR2 YYDKDF (reference sequence). Trimming pared 0 bases from V and 3 bases from J, leaving 15 bases between. CDR3 DNA sequence: TGTGCCACCAGCAGAGATTTGGGATTAGCGGACTACAATGAGCAGTTCTTC. Protein: CATSRDLGLADYNEQFF.

This clonotype was counted between two and nine times. The chain combines TRBV4-1 with TRBJ2-1; D call uncertain. The CDR3 contains 14 residues. Trimming took 3 bases from V and 4 from J, leaving 10 bases between them. CDR1 and CDR2 from the germline V gene are MGHRA and YSYEKL. CDR3 protein: CASSQELPYNEQFF. CDR3 coding DNA: TGCGCCAGCAGCCAGGAACTACCTTACAATGAGCAGTTCTTC.

This clonotype appeared a few times. J is TRBJ2-7 and V is TRBV29-1; D remains unclear. V was shortened by 1 base and J by 3 bases, with 4 bases between the two germline ends. Looked up from germline, CDR1 is SQVTM and CDR2 is ANQGSEA. The CDR3 loop spans 11 amino acids. CDR3: CSVEVVYEQYF. The CDR3 DNA follows: TGCAGCGTTGAAGTTGTCTACGAGCAGTACTTC.

A few counts support this clonotype. V and J are TRBV29-1 and TRBJ2-7; D not resolved. V was pared by 4 bases and J by 0 bases, with 7 bases between. The germline CDR1 and CDR2 sequences are SQVTM and ANQGSEA. This CDR3 region has 12 residues. CDR3 sequence (DNA): TGCAGCGTTGTACGTAGCTCCTACGAGCAGTACTTC. Amino acid sequence: CSVVRSSYEQYF.

This clonotype was observed a few times. V and J are TRBV12-3 or TRBV12-4 and TRBJ2-3; TRBD2 is a possible D gene (5 bases). Trimming removed 7 bases at V and 4 bases at J, with 27 bases between. The CDR3 runs to 18 residues. CDR3 region: CASIPSDGGLLGADTQYF. The CDR3 DNA reads as TGTGCCAGCATCCCATCGGACGGCGGGCTCCTCGGGGCAGATACGCAGTATTTT.